This is a list of T cell receptor beta chains from one sample in a study of blood T cell repertoires in COVID-19. TCRdb's table, derived via immunoSEQ multiplex PCR, lists solely in-frame clones and lacks some. Among about 160,000 clones, over 80% were seen once, and the ten largest hold around 8.4%. The sample was peripheral blood. Receptor source: a woman of 80 years or more with active or convalescent COVID-19. CDR3s include the opening cysteine and the closing phenylalanine or tryptophan. Fields, in order: D gene, clone size, CDR3 length, V gene, J gene, CDR3 protein, CDR3 DNA. The D gene is left open where the match is weak. Some rows have no size entry. The others give once, few or many, or a class for an expanded clone.

>-|once|16|TRBV14|TRBJ2-1
CASSQEFRGSYNEQFF
TGTGCCAGCAGCCAAGAATTCAGGGGTTCCTACAATGAGCAGTTCTTC
>-|-|13|TRBV2|TRBJ2-3
CASFLPRTDTQYF
TGTGCCAGCTTTCTCCCCCGCACAGATACGCAGTATTTT
>-|-|16|TRBV19|TRBJ1-5
CASSPRTAWANQPQHF
TGTGCCAGTAGTCCTCGGACTGCCTGGGCCAATCAGCCCCAGCATTTT
>-|-|15|TRBV14|TRBJ2-3
CASSRNRQATDTQYF
TGTGCCAGCAGCCGTAATAGGCAGGCAACAGATACGCAGTATTTT
>TRBD1|few|15|TRBV27|TRBJ2-7
CASSLSGGQPYEQYF
TGTGCCAGCAGTTTATCAGGGGGCCAACCCTACGAGCAGTACTTC
>-|-|15|TRBV7-2|TRBJ1-2
CASSLARRGGDGYTF
TGTGCCAGCAGCTTAGCTCGAAGGGGGGGTGATGGCTACACCTTC
>-|few|16|TRBV12-5|TRBJ2-1
CASGVKPLSSYNEQFF
TGTGCTAGTGGTGTCAAACCCCTGAGCTCCTACAATGAGCAGTTCTTC
>-|-|14|TRBV5-1|TRBJ1-6
CASSPRQENSPLHF
TGCGCCAGCAGCCCGCGACAGGAAAATTCACCCCTCCACTTT
>-|-|15|TRBV18|TRBJ1-6
CASSPIQVINSPLHF
TGTGCCAGCTCACCAATTCAGGTCATAAATTCACCCCTCCACTTT
>TRBD1|-|13|TRBV6-6|TRBJ2-7
CASIKQGAYEQYF
TGTGCCAGCATTAAACAGGGGGCGTACGAGCAGTACTTC
>TRBD1|-|17|TRBV10-2|TRBJ1-5
CASSEAGTGASNQPQHF
TGCGCCAGCAGTGAGGCCGGGACAGGGGCTTCCAATCAGCCCCAGCATTTT
>-|-|15|TRBV7-2|TRBJ1-4
CASSLVQGVSEKLFF
TGTGCCAGCAGCTTAGTACAGGGAGTAAGTGAAAAACTGTTTTTT
>-|-|14|TRBV5-4|TRBJ2-2
CASSPQGSAGELFF
TGTGCCAGCAGCCCCCAGGGTTCGGCCGGGGAGCTGTTTTTT
>TRBD2|-|16|TRBV7-7|TRBJ2-1
CASSPWTSGGGNEQFF
TGTGCTAGCAGCCCCTGGACTAGCGGGGGGGGTAATGAGCAGTTCTTC
>TRBD1|many|12|TRBV25-1|TRBJ2-2
CASRQGVGELFF
TGTGCCAGTAGACAGGGAGTCGGGGAGCTGTTTTTT
>-|-|15|TRBV7-2|TRBJ1-1
CASSLIGGTNTEAFF
TGTGCCAGCAGCTTAATCGGAGGTACGAACACTGAAGCTTTCTTT
>-|-|13|TRBV3-1/TRBV3-2|TRBJ1-2
CASSPLALGGYTF
TGTGCCAGCAGCCCTCTAGCCCTCGGTGGCTACACCTTC
>-|-|12|TRBV5-4|TRBJ1-6
CASQQANSPLHF
TGTGCCAGCCAGCAGGCCAATTCACCCCTCCACTTT
>-|-|13|TRBV10-1|TRBJ1-1
CASSPGTWGGAFF
TGCGCCAGCAGTCCAGGGACGTGGGGAGGAGCTTTCTTT
>-|-|13|TRBV12-3/TRBV12-4|TRBJ1-2
CASRGINNYGYTF
TGTGCCAGCCGGGGGATCAATAACTATGGCTACACCTTC